A single sample is the source of the 4 T cell receptor beta chains below, sequenced in a study of Ad26.COV2.S vaccination and SARS-CoV-2 variants. The treatment here: roughly 19 received Ad26.COV2.S at low or high dose, single or two shots; 5 received placebo; per-sample allocation not given. Samples analyzed were those drawn on day 63 after the first vaccine or placebo injection. Method: immunoSEQ multiplex PCR; TCRdb's copy keeps in-frame clones and lacks some. The sample lists a few hundred thousand clones, about 83% occurring once. The source material was peripheral blood, sampled in a trial of Ad26.COV2.S vaccine versus placebo. The receptors shown here come from a person aged 18-65 years who received the Ad26.COV2.S COVID-19 vaccine or a placebo.

The chain carries TRBV4-1 and TRBJ1-4; D is uncertain. This CDR3 is built from 13 residues. Germline loops: CDR1 MGHRA, CDR2 YSYEKL. Trimming left V 4 bases short and J 7 bases short, with 10 bases between. CDR3 DNA sequence: TGCGCCAGCAGCCTCTCCAGAGGTGAAAAACTGTTTTTT. This codes for CASSLSRGEKLFF.

CDR3 protein: CASSPDLNTEAFF. For the CDR3, the DNA is TGTGCCAGCAGCCCGGACTTGAACACTGAAGCTTTCTTT. J is TRBJ1-1 and V is TRBV3-1 (or the pseudogene TRBV3-2); D remains ambiguous. The germline gives CDR1 LGHDT, CDR2 YNNKEL (reference sequence). The CDR3 runs 13 residues. Deletions cut 4 bases from V and 0 bases from J, with 6 bases between.

The chain employs TRBV4-3 and TRBJ2-3, with D uncertain. Germline assignment: CDR1 LGHNA and CDR2 YSLEER. This CDR3 contains 13 residues. V was clipped by 3 bases and J by 0 bases, with 4 bases between them. The CDR3 protein is CASSQGSTDTQYF. In DNA form, the CDR3 reads TGCGCCAGCAGCCAGGGTAGCACAGATACGCAGTATTTT.

The chain carries TRBV4-3 and TRBJ2-7; unclear D gene. The germline gives CDR1 LGHNA, CDR2 YSLEER. V was trimmed by 0 bases and J by 3 bases, leaving 12 bases between them. The CDR3 has 15 residues. CDR3 in DNA: TGCGCCAGCAGCCAAGAGCGCGGATCCCTCTACGAGCAGTACTTC. The encoded protein is CASSQERGSLYEQYF.